One and the same sample provided the 13 T cell receptor beta chains below, sequenced in a study of cytomegalovirus exposure and HLA in healthy donors. Amplification used 60 Vbeta primers and 13 Jbeta primers. Using immunoSEQ multiplex PCR, the repertoire was profiled, and TCRdb retains in-frame clones only, with some absent. The sample includes around 180,000 clones, just under 85% of them seen just once. The sample comprised PBMCs. Receptors were obtained from a girl aged 5 to 17 in good health and CMV-seropositive.

This rearrangement joins TRBV19 to TRBJ1-2, with D possibly TRBD1 on 5 matching bases. The germline V gene encodes CDR1 LNHDA and CDR2 SQIVND (reference sequence). Trimming took 10 bases from V and 11 from J, leaving 17 bases between them. This CDR3 region has 11 residues. The CDR3 is CATLRGLLYTF. The DNA for the CDR3 is TGTGCCACTTTGAGGGGACTCTTATACACCTTC.

The rearrangement links TRBV18 to TRBJ1-1, with D tentatively TRBD1 (5 bases). The V end lost 5 bases, the J end lost 1 base, and 8 bases lay between the germline ends. Germline V lookup: CDR1 KGHSH, CDR2 LQKENI. CDR3 length: 13 amino acids. In DNA form, the CDR3 reads TGTGCCAGCTCAGCGACAGAGAACACTGAAGCTTTCTTT. Translation gives CASSATENTEAFF.

The chain is built from TRBV6-5 and TRBJ1-4; D is unresolved. In germline, CDR1 is MNHEY, CDR2 SVGAGI. The length of the CDR3 is 14 residues. V was clipped by 5 bases and J by 0 bases, with 7 bases between them. CDR3: CASSLFATNEKLFF. CDR3 coding DNA: TGTGCCAGCAGTCTCTTTGCAACTAATGAAAAACTGTTTTTT.

Here the CDR3 reads CASSVQENTEAFF. CDR3 DNA: TGTGCCAGCAGCGTACAGGAGAACACTGAAGCTTTCTTT. The chain couples TRBV9 to TRBJ1-1; D is unresolved. The germline V gene encodes CDR1 SGDLS and CDR2 YYNGEE. V was shortened by 1 base and J by 1 base, with 5 bases between the two germline ends. The CDR3 runs 13 residues. Full variable domain (outside the CDR3, taken from reference TRBV9 and TRBJ1-1): DSGVTQTPKHLITATGQRVTLRCSPRSGDLSVYWYQQSLDQGLQFLIQYYNGEERAKGNILERFSAQQFPDLHSELNLSSLELGDSALYFCASSVQENTEAFFGQGTRLTVV.

This rearrangement joins TRBV2 to TRBJ2-5, with D perhaps TRBD2 (6 bases). The V end was cut by 4 bases, the J end by 4 bases, with 16 bases between. CDR1 is SNHLY and CDR2 is FYNNEI in the germline V gene. This CDR3 spans 15 amino acids. This CDR3 reads CASSGSSGVRETQYF. The CDR3 DNA is TGTGCCAGCAGTGGGAGTAGCGGAGTCCGAGAGACCCAGTACTTC.

This clone was found a few times. The rearrangement joins TRBV29-1 to TRBJ1-1, with D tentatively TRBD1 (6 bases). The CDR3 extends over 16 amino acids. Germline-derived CDR1 and CDR2 are SQVTM and ANQGSEA. V was clipped by 6 bases and J by 4 bases, with 24 bases between them. The CDR3 spells CSVQDWGRFLGTEAFF. CDR3 sequence (DNA): TGCAGCGTCCAAGACTGGGGGCGATTCCTGGGCACTGAAGCTTTCTTT.

The V call is TRBV6-5, the J call TRBJ1-2; D not certain. The germline V gene encodes CDR1 MNHEY and CDR2 SVGAGI. The CDR3 is made up of 14 amino acids. V dropped 3 bases and J dropped 1 base, with 9 bases sitting between them. The CDR3 coding sequence is TGTGCCAGCAGTTATAACAGCTATAACTATGGCTACACCTTC. This translates into CASSYNSYNYGYTF.

J is TRBJ2-3 and V is TRBV5-4; TRBD1 matches 8 bases. Germline CDR1 SGHNT, CDR2 YYREEE (reference sequence). The CDR3 has 14 residues. V lost 4 bases, J lost 5 bases, and 6 bases stayed unmatched. In DNA, the CDR3 is TGTGCCAGCAGCGGGGGACAGGTAAAAGATACGCAGTATTTT. Translating gives CASSGGQVKDTQYF. Based on the CDR3 plus reference TRBV5-4 and TRBJ2-3, the full variable domain is ETGVTQSPTHLIKTRGQQVTLRCSSQSGHNTVSWYQQALGQGPQFIFQYYREEENGRGNFPPRFSGLQFPNYSSELNVNALELDDSALYLCASSGGQVKDTQYFGPGTRLTVL.

This chain links TRBV11-2 with TRBJ2-7; 9 bases map to TRBD1. CDR3 length equals 14 residues. CDR1 and CDR2 from the germline V gene are SGHAT and FQNNGV. V trimming: 4 bases; J trimming: 7 bases; junction bases outside the gene matches: 8. The CDR3 DNA sequence: TGTGCCAGCAGCTCCCACAGGGGGCTGTGGGAGCAGTACTTC. Translation gives CASSSHRGLWEQYF.

V usage is TRBV19 and J usage is TRBJ2-7, with 12 bases identical to TRBD2. The CDR3 totals 15 residues. Trimming removed 3 bases from V and 2 bases from J; junction bases left unmatched: 2. Looked up from germline, CDR1 is LNHDA and CDR2 is SQIVND (reference sequence). CDR3 amino acids: CASSMTSGGTYEQYF. Here the CDR3 DNA reads TGTGCCAGTAGTATGACTAGCGGGGGTACCTACGAGCAGTACTTC.

The CDR3: CATSSGGEETQYF. CDR3 nucleotides: TGTGCCACCAGCAGCGGGGGGGAGGAGACCCAGTACTTC. The V and J genes are TRBV15 and TRBJ2-5, with 8 bases fitting TRBD2. The CDR3 is made up of 13 amino acids. The germline V gene has CDR1 LNHNV and CDR2 YYDKDF (reference sequence). Trimming cost V 3 bases and J 5 bases; bases outside gene matches: 2. The full variable domain, its missing parts supplied by reference TRBV15 and TRBJ2-5, is DAMVIQNPRYQVTQFGKPVTLSCSQTLNHNVMYWYQQKSSQAPKLLFHYYDKDFNNEADTPDNFQSRRPNTSFCFLDIRSPGLGDTAMYLCATSSGGEETQYFGPGTRLLVL.

Note on this clone: At the DNA level, this CDR3 is encoded by other sequences in the same sample as well. This chain uses TRBV20-1 with TRBJ1-5; D gene uncertain. This CDR3 region has 11 residues. The ends were cut back, 0 bases at V and 7 bases at J, with 4 bases in the middle. In germline, CDR1 is DFQATT, CDR2 SNEGSKA (reference sequence). The CDR3, as DNA: TGCAGTGCTAGAGATAGCCAGCCCCAGCATTTT. This gives the protein CSARDSQPQHF.

V gene TRBV6-6 combines with J gene TRBJ1-1; D gene ambiguous. Trimming took off 0 bases at V and 3 bases at J, with 11 bases between the two ends. Germline CDR1 MNHNY, CDR2 SVGAGI (reference sequence). The CDR3 is made up of 15 amino acids. This CDR3 reads CASSYSGGLDTEAFF. In DNA, the CDR3 is TGTGCCAGCAGTTACTCCGGAGGCTTGGACACTGAAGCTTTCTTT.